The entry that follows covers one TCR beta chain sequence. These data come from a study of T cell changes during pregnancy in multiple sclerosis. The germline V gene has CDR1 MDHEN and CDR2 SYDVKM. V was cut by 1 base and J by 0 bases, with 4 bases left in between. The CDR3 sequence is 14 residues long. Assay: immunoSEQ multiplex PCR; the TCRdb copy retains only in-frame clones and omits some. This table holds about 30,000 clones, roughly 91% found once. The clonotype was recovered from a female donor in good health, enrolled as a control in a pregnancy study. Source: peripheral blood, taken in the second trimester of pregnancy. This chain connects TRBV28 to TRBJ1-3; no clear D gene. CDR3 loop: CASSLSGSGNTIYF. CDR3 sequence (DNA): TGTGCCAGCAGTTTATCGGGCTCTGGAAACACCATATATTTT.